This T cell receptor (beta chain) was captured in a study of blood T cell repertoires in COVID-19. Whole-study context: Specimens from acute and convalescent COVID-19 originated in the United States, Italy and Spain. In each case, the material was cDNA or gDNA derived from T cells, B-cell-depleted T cells, or PBMCs.

V dropped 6 bases and J dropped 4 bases, with 7 bases sitting between them. Germline CDR1 reads WSHSY; CDR2 reads SAAADI. The CDR3 sequence is 12 residues long. In the authors' workflow: Reference gene primer amplification gave estimated nucleated cell counts. Libraries were prepared by immunoSEQ multiplex PCR; TCRdb keeps only in-frame clonotypes and omits some of them. The V and J calls and the clone size are those of that table, but D and trimming were determined from the DNA. The profile covers 300,000 or so clones, with more than 80% appearing a single time and about 4% taken by the ten largest.

This chain connects TRBV10-2 to TRBJ2-1, with D unresolved. Sequencing was carried out using peripheral blood. The origin of this receptor is a woman in her thirties or forties with acute or convalescent COVID-19. The CDR3 sequence is CASSLSYNEQFF. The DNA for the CDR3 is TGCGCCAGCAGCTTATCGTACAATGAGCAGTTCTTC.